A selection of T cell receptor beta chains follows, all from one sample in a study of CD8 T cells in ankylosing spondylitis. TCRdb processed the 5' RACE reads anew with MiXCR; each CDR3 protein has one entry. The sample contains roughly 150,000 distinct CDR3 sequences, 9.8% of which appear only once. Sequenced material: blood, either unsorted or a sorted T cell fraction (not recorded which). These receptors were obtained from a female donor with ankylosing spondylitis or in good health (not recorded which). The CDR3 runs from the conserved cysteine through the conserved F or W. A D gene is named only where the DNA matches it firmly. Clone size is given for some rows only: seen once, a few or many times, or a class if the clone is expanded.

d_gene | abundance | len | j_gene | v_gene | CDR3aa | CDR3nt
TRBD1 | many | 16 | TRBJ1-1 | TRBV20-1 | CSARNTGGGLNTEAFF | TGCAGTGCTCGAAATACCGGAGGGGGCCTGAACACTGAAGCTTTCTTT
TRBD1 | NA | 15 | TRBJ2-7 | TRBV13 | CASSFPTGGSYEQYF | TGTGCCAGCAGCTTTCCCACAGGGGGATCCTACGAGCAGTACTTC
NA | NA | 13 | TRBJ1-5 | TRBV28 | CASTENSNQPQHF | TGTGCCAGCACAGAGAATAGCAATCAGCCCCAGCATTTT
NA | few | 14 | TRBJ2-5 | TRBV4-3 | CASSQGGGRETQYF | TGCGCCAGCAGCCAAGGGGGTGGGAGGGAGACCCAGTACTTC
NA | few | 14 | TRBJ1-1 | TRBV25-1 | CASSDSRMNTEAFF | TGTGCCAGCAGTGACAGTCGCATGAACACTGAAGCTTTCTTT
TRBD1 | many | 13 | TRBJ2-7 | TRBV29-1 | CSVSHRGDYEQYF | TGCAGCGTTTCTCACAGGGGAGACTACGAGCAGTACTTC
NA | NA | 12 | TRBJ2-7 | TRBV13 | CASSNSAIEQYF | TGTGCCAGCAGTAACAGCGCCATCGAGCAGTACTTC
NA | many | 12 | TRBJ2-1 | TRBV7-9 | CASSFGGGQQFF | TGTGCCAGCAGCTTTGGGGGGGGGCAGCAGTTCTTC
NA | many | 14 | TRBJ2-7 | TRBV12-3/TRBV12-4 | CASSLSGGPYEQYF | TGTGCCAGCAGTTTAAGCGGCGGACCCTACGAGCAGTACTTC
NA | NA | 18 | TRBJ2-5 | TRBV10-2 | CASSEYTTRELKQETQYF | TGCGCCAGCAGTGAGTATACTACCAGAGAACTTAAACAAGAGACCCAGTACTTC
NA | many | 14 | TRBJ1-2 | TRBV9 | CASSVGSFTNGYTF | TGTGCCAGCAGCGTAGGAAGCTTCACGAATGGCTACACCTTC
TRBD2 | few | 15 | TRBJ2-4 | TRBV23-1 | CASPGTSGAKNIQYF | TGCGCCTCCCCGGGGACTAGCGGAGCCAAAAACATTCAGTACTTC
TRBD2 | few | 15 | TRBJ2-3 | TRBV5-6 | CASSSGTRVADTQYF | TGTGCCAGCAGCTCCGGGACTAGGGTCGCAGATACGCAGTATTTT
NA | many | 12 | TRBJ2-1 | TRBV7-6 | CASSTYGREQFF | TGTGCCAGCAGCACCTATGGGCGCGAGCAGTTCTTC
TRBD1 | few | 13 | TRBJ1-6 | TRBV29-1 | CSVKGHRGSPLHF | TGCAGCGTTAAGGGGCACAGGGGGTCACCCCTCCACTTT
TRBD1 | many | 16 | TRBJ2-7 | TRBV10-3 | CAISDGTDNISYEQYF | TGTGCCATCAGTGATGGGACAGACAATATCTCCTACGAGCAGTACTTC
TRBD2 | NA | 17 | TRBJ2-2 | TRBV6-2/TRBV6-3 | CASSARTSGSGAGELFF | TGTGCCAGCAGTGCCCGGACTAGCGGGAGTGGAGCCGGGGAGCTGTTTTTT
NA | NA | 13 | TRBJ1-4 | TRBV7-9 | CASSLTANEKLFF | TGTGCCAGCAGCTTAACAGCTAATGAAAAACTGTTTTTT
NA | NA | 14 | TRBJ1-4 | TRBV27 | CASSLRSKREKLFF | TGTGCCAGCAGTTTACGCAGTAAGAGAGAAAAACTGTTTTTT
TRBD1 | few | 16 | TRBJ2-7 | TRBV9 | CASSVGTGTGVYEQYF | TGTGCCAGCAGCGTAGGGACCGGGACAGGGGTCTACGAGCAGTACTTC
NA | many | 16 | TRBJ1-2 | TRBV11-2 | CASSLDRGVPTYGYTF | TGTGCCAGCAGCTTAGACAGGGGAGTCCCAACCTATGGCTACACCTTC
NA | NA | 15 | TRBJ1-1 | TRBV5-1 | CASSLVETGSTEAFF | TGCGCCAGCAGCTTGGTGGAAACGGGGAGCACTGAAGCTTTCTTT
NA | NA | 12 | TRBJ1-1 | TRBV6-2/TRBV6-3 | CASSHDSTEAFF | TGTGCCAGCAGTCACGACAGCACTGAAGCTTTCTTT
NA | many | 14 | TRBJ1-5 | TRBV6-2/TRBV6-3 | CASSYAQDPGAQHF | TGTGCCAGCAGTTACGCACAGGATCCTGGGGCCCAGCATTTT
NA | many | 14 | TRBJ2-3 | TRBV5-6 | CASAPTSRTDTQYF | TGTGCCAGCGCCCCGACATCACGCACAGATACGCAGTATTTT
TRBD2 | NA | 16 | TRBJ2-4 | TRBV28 | CASSPGTSETKNIQYF | TGTGCCAGCAGTCCAGGGACTAGCGAAACTAAAAACATTCAGTACTTC
TRBD1 | NA | 16 | TRBJ2-5 | TRBV28 | CASSGNRGRSAETQYF | TGTGCCAGCAGTGGGAACAGGGGACGCTCCGCAGAGACCCAGTACTTC
NA | NA | 13 | TRBJ2-7 | TRBV27 | CASSFAAPYEQYF | TGTGCCAGCAGTTTCGCGGCCCCCTACGAGCAGTACTTC
TRBD1 | few | 16 | TRBJ2-2 | TRBV24-1 | CATSDPEQGASGELFF | TGTGCCACCAGTGACCCTGAACAGGGGGCTTCCGGGGAGCTGTTTTTT
TRBD2 | NA | 18 | TRBJ2-1 | TRBV4-3 | CASSQSPGTSGPYNEQFF | TGCGCCAGCAGCCAATCCCCAGGGACTAGCGGGCCCTACAATGAGCAGTTCTTC
NA | few | 11 | TRBJ2-7 | TRBV10-2 | CASRNSYEQYF | TGCGCCAGCAGGAATTCCTACGAGCAGTACTTC
NA | few | 12 | TRBJ2-7 | TRBV27 | CASSLYGGEQYF | TGTGCCAGCAGCTTATACGGAGGGGAGCAGTACTTC
TRBD1 | few | 15 | TRBJ1-4 | TRBV12-3/TRBV12-4 | CASSGDRATNEKLFF | TGTGCCAGCAGTGGGGACAGGGCAACTAATGAAAAACTGTTTTTT
NA | NA | 17 | TRBJ2-6 | TRBV20-1 | CSARDPSSRSGANVLTF | TGCAGTGCTAGAGATCCCAGCTCGCGGTCCGGGGCCAACGTCCTGACTTTC
NA | NA | 17 | TRBJ2-7 | TRBV6-5 | CASSYSGGAVQSYEQYF | TGTGCCAGCAGTTACTCGGGGGGGGCGGTTCAGTCCTACGAGCAGTACTTC
NA | many | 13 | TRBJ1-1 | TRBV9 | CASRGEGNTEAFF | TGTGCCAGCAGAGGGGAAGGGAACACTGAAGCTTTCTTT
NA | few | 14 | TRBJ2-2 | TRBV12-3/TRBV12-4 | CASSLSYGDGELFF | TGTGCCAGCAGTTTATCGTATGGAGACGGGGAGCTGTTTTTT